This passage covers 13 T cell receptor beta chains from one sample sequenced in a study of T cells in Graves' hyperthyroidism and ophthalmopathy. Researchers amplified the TCR beta CDR3 regions from RNA transcripts. The TCR CDR3 first-round RT-PCR relied on the HTBI primer set. TCRdb ran MiXCR on the multiplex PCR reads and lists one entry per CDR3 protein. The sample contains around 560,000 distinct CDR3 sequences, 16% of which appear only once. The sequencing sample was made of blood. The origin of the receptors is a woman aged 18 to 35 with Graves' hyperthyroidism.

Only a few counts were recorded for this clonotype. The genes are TRBV5-1 and TRBJ2-5; the D is unclear. There are 13 residues in the CDR3. V dropped 0 bases and J dropped 7 bases, with 10 bases sitting between them. Germline V gives CDR1 SGHRS, CDR2 YFSETQ. The CDR3 DNA sequence: TGCGCCAGCAGCTTGGAGTCAGATCCGACCCAGTACTTC. It is translated as CASSLESDPTQYF.

This clonotype was observed many times. The rearrangement joins TRBV3-1 to TRBJ2-7, with 7 positions matching TRBD2. CDR1 and CDR2 (germline): LGHDT, YNNKEL (reference sequence). Trimming removed 2 bases from V and 5 bases from J; junction bases left unmatched: 0. CDR3 length: 12 residues. CDR3 sequence reads: CASSQTSDEQYF. Written as DNA, the CDR3 is TGTGCCAGCAGCCAAACTAGCGACGAGCAGTACTTC.

This clonotype is a singleton in its sample. J is TRBJ1-1 and V is TRBV28; D call uncertain. V lost 0 bases and J 5 bases, leaving 19 bases between the germline ends. The germline V gene has CDR1 MDHEN and CDR2 SYDVKM. CDR3 length: 17 residues. The CDR3, as DNA: TGTGCCAGCAGTTTATGGATTTTGGGTTTGACAAGTACTGAAGCTTTCTTT. Amino acid sequence: CASSLWILGLTSTEAFF.

There are a few counts of this clonotype. CDR3 in amino acids: CASSEAAGGLGNEQFF. The CDR3 coding sequence is TGTGCCAGCAGCGAGGCGGCGGGGGGCCTAGGCAATGAGCAGTTCTTC. V usage is TRBV2 and J usage is TRBJ2-1, with TRBD2 matching 8 bases. The CDR3 is 16 amino acids. Germline CDR1 and CDR2: SNHLY and FYNNEI. Trimming removed 6 bases from V and 6 bases from J; junction bases left unmatched: 13.

V is TRBV7-7 and J is TRBJ2-1; TRBD2 matches 10 bases. Trimming took 3 bases from V and 2 from J; bases not matched to a gene: 4. The CDR3 runs 16 residues. Germline V gene data show CDR1 as SSHAT and CDR2 as FNYEAQ (reference sequence). Written as DNA, the CDR3 is TGTGCCAGCAGCTTGGGCGGGACTAGCGCCTACAATGAGCAGTTCTTC. As protein: CASSLGGTSAYNEQFF.

This clonotype has only a few counts. This chain links TRBV29-1 with TRBJ2-2; D not certain. Trimming shortened V by 5 bases and J by 0 bases, and 13 bases separated the two germline ends. Looked up from germline, CDR1 is SQVTM and CDR2 is ANQGSEA. This CDR3 region has 15 residues. Here the CDR3 DNA reads TGCAGCGTTTCTCTTACACCTACGAACACCGGGGAGCTGTTTTTT. Protein sequence: CSVSLTPTNTGELFF.

This clonotype was detected a few times. The rearrangement uses TRBV7-2 and TRBJ2-1; no definite D call. Germline CDR1 SGHTA, CDR2 FQGNSA. V lost 4 bases and J 7 bases, leaving 11 bases between the germline ends. This CDR3 has 13 residues. CDR3 amino acids: CASSWSVWNEQFF. The CDR3 bases are TGTGCCAGCAGCTGGAGCGTGTGGAATGAGCAGTTCTTC.

This clonotype was observed a handful of times. The gene calls are TRBV7-8 and TRBJ2-7; weak D call: TRBD2 (5 bases). V shed 5 bases and J shed 7 bases, with 18 bases lying between them. From germline, CDR1 is SGHVS and CDR2 FQNEAQ. CDR3 size: 14 residues. CDR3: CASSPPGILREQYF. CDR3 DNA sequence: TGTGCCAGCAGCCCCCCGGGGATACTTCGGGAGCAGTACTTC.

The chain combines TRBV3-1 with TRBJ2-1, with 13 bases lining up with TRBD2. The CDR3 is 18 amino acids. The ends lost 4 bases at V and 3 bases at J; junction bases unmatched: 9. Per germline, CDR1 LGHDT and CDR2 YNNKEL (reference sequence). CDR3: CASSRRGGTSGNYNEQFF. The CDR3 region has the DNA TGTGCCAGCAGCCGCCGAGGAGGGACTAGCGGGAACTACAATGAGCAGTTCTTC.

In this sample, this clonotype turned up a few times. This chain joins TRBV3-1 and TRBJ2-2, with 9 bases identical to TRBD2. CDR1 and CDR2 from the germline V gene are LGHDT and YNNKEL (reference sequence). J was trimmed by 10 bases and V by 4 bases; bases with no gene match: 10. This CDR3 has 15 amino acids. The CDR3, as DNA: TGTGCCAGCAGCCCCCCGGGCCTAGCGGGACCGGAGCTGTTTTTT. This encodes CASSPPGLAGPELFF.

The genes are TRBV4-1 and TRBJ2-1; D may correspond to TRBD1 or TRBD2 (7 bases each). Germline loops: CDR1 MGHRA, CDR2 YSYEKL. CDR3 length: 17 amino acids. V lost 4 bases and J lost 6, with 22 bases in between. The chain's CDR3 is CASSPGGVRGRGNEQFF. DNA for the CDR3: TGCGCCAGCAGCCCAGGGGGGGTAAGAGGGAGGGGCAATGAGCAGTTCTTC.

V is TRBV6-1 and J is TRBJ2-7; 8 nucleotides agree with TRBD1. The CDR3 runs 15 residues. The V gene's germline CDR1 is MNHNS and CDR2 SASEGT. Trimming removed 0 bases from V and 7 bases from J; junction bases left unmatched: 8. The CDR3 bases are TGTGCCAGCAGTGAAGCGGAGGGGACAGGCGGTGAGCAGTACTTC. The encoded protein is CASSEAEGTGGEQYF.

As regards this clonotype: A much larger clone lies a single base off, so this may be a read error. The CDR3 ends on some other residue instead of the conserved phenylalanine or tryptophan, so this is likely a read error. This chain joins TRBV6-1 and TRBJ2-7; 9 bases align to TRBD1. CDR3 length: 16 residues. Germline V CDR1 and CDR2: MNHNS, SASEGT. Trimming removed 5 bases from V and 0 bases from J; junction bases left unmatched: 8. The CDR3 coding sequence is TGTGCCAGCAGTCGTACCGGGACAGGGAACTCCTACGAGCAGTACCTC. Its translation: CASSRTGTGNSYEQYL.